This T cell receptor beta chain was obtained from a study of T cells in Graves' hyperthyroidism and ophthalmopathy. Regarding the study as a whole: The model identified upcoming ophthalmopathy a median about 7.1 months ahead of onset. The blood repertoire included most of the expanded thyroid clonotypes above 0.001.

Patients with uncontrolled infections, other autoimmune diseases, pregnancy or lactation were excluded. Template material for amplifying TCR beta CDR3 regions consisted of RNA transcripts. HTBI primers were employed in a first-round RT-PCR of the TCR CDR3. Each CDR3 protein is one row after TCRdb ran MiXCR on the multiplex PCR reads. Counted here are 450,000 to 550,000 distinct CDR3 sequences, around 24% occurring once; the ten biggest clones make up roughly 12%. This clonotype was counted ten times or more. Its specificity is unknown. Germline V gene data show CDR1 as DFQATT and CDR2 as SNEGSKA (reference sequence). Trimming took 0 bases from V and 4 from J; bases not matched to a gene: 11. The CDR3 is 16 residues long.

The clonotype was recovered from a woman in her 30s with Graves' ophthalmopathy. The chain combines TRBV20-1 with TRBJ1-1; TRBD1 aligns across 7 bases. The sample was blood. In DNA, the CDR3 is TGCAGTGCTAGAGATGCGGGGCAGGGGGATTTCACTGAAGCTTTCTTT. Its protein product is CSARDAGQGDFTEAFF.